This T cell receptor beta chain is drawn from a study of blood T cell repertoires in COVID-19. Study-wide context: Some COVID-19 samples were acute and others convalescent; all came from the United States, Italy and Spain.

V dropped 4 bases and J dropped 1 base, with 7 bases sitting between them. From germline, CDR1 is SGHTA and CDR2 FQGTGA. This CDR3 contains 13 residues. In the authors' methods: Nucleated cell number was recorded as an estimate derived from reference gene primer amplification. Clones were read by immunoSEQ multiplex PCR, and TCRdb kept only the in-frame ones, dropping some. V, J and clone size reflect that table, while D and trimming were determined from the DNA. This sample has about 230,000 clones, with roughly 81% found just once. Input material: peripheral blood. The origin of this receptor is a man aged 35 to 55 with acute or convalescent COVID-19. V and J are TRBV7-3 and TRBJ1-1, with D possibly TRBD1 on 6 matching bases. The CDR3 reads CASSWTANTEAFF. The CDR3 nucleotides read TGTGCCAGCAGCTGGACAGCGAACACTGAAGCTTTCTTT.